The 20 T cell receptor beta chains reported below all come from one sample, sequenced in a study of early T cells in non-severe SARS-CoV-2 infection. In TCRdb, the 5' RACE reads were re-called with MiXCR into one record per CDR3 protein. The data show 60,000 to 70,000 distinct CDR3 sequences, over 4.5% seen once. Source material: whole blood. These receptors originate from an adult who was a healthcare worker with PCR-confirmed SARS-CoV-2 infection or an uninfected control (not recorded which).

This clonotype was detected ten times or more. V and J are TRBV6-5 and TRBJ2-2, with D maybe TRBD1 (6 bases). Per germline, CDR1 MNHEY and CDR2 SVGAGI. V was clipped by 6 bases and J by 4 bases, with 21 bases between them. This CDR3 has 17 amino acids. Written as DNA, the CDR3 is TGTGCCAGCAGCCACAACCCTGGGACAACTATCACCGGGGAGCTGTTTTTT. Protein: CASSHNPGTTITGELFF.

The rearrangement links TRBV3-1 to TRBJ2-1; 8 positions match TRBD2. This CDR3 comprises 18 residues. The germline V gene encodes CDR1 LGHDT and CDR2 YNNKEL (reference sequence). Germline trimming cut 1 base from V and 0 bases from J; bases unmatched to any gene: 8. The CDR3 bases are TGTGCCAGCAGCCAAGTAAGTGGCGGGGGGTTCTCCTACAATGAGCAGTTCTTC. Translating gives CASSQVSGGGFSYNEQFF.

The chain has TRBV12-5 and TRBJ2-1; 9 bases agree with TRBD1. Trimming cost V 6 bases and J 4 bases; bases outside gene matches: 7. The CDR3 extends over 15 amino acids. Germline CDR1 is LGHNT and CDR2 is FRNRAP. The CDR3 DNA is TGTGCTAGTGGGGTCCGGGACAGGGTTTACAATGAGCAGTTCTTC. As protein: CASGVRDRVYNEQFF. Full variable domain (outside the CDR3, taken from reference TRBV12-5 and TRBJ2-1): DARVTQTPRHKVTEMGQEVTMRCQPILGHNTVFWYRQTMMQGLELLAYFRNRAPLDDSGMPKDRFSAEMPDATLATLKIQPSEPRDSAVYFCASGVRDRVYNEQFFGPGTRLTVL.

This clonotype has more than one count but fewer than ten. A read error may produce the germline difference seen at one junction end. The rearrangement joins TRBV5-1 to TRBJ2-3, with 11 bases identical to TRBD2. From germline, CDR1 is SGHRS and CDR2 YFSETQ. There are 13 residues in the CDR3. The CDR3 DNA reads TGCGCCAGCAGCTTGGTCGGTAGCGGGGGGGAAGATTTT. This encodes CASSLVGSGGEDF.

The chain is built from TRBV20-1 and TRBJ2-3; 7 bases line up with TRBD1. The CDR3 spans 16 residues. Trimming at V came to 1 base and at J to 3 bases, leaving 10 bases not matched to a gene. Germline loops: CDR1 DFQATT, CDR2 SNEGSKA (reference sequence). The CDR3 loop reads CSARAALGRGTDTQYF. CDR3 DNA sequence: TGCAGTGCTAGAGCCGCCCTGGGCAGGGGGACAGATACGCAGTATTTT.

This clonotype was counted many times. It is unclear where the CDR3 begins or ends on the DNA, so no DNA is shown, and the CDR3 is as TCRdb lists it. The V gene is TRBV28, the J gene TRBJ2-2; TRBD1, the table's D call, was not compared with the DNA. The CDR3 length equals 15 residues, ends included. Germline V gene lookup returns CDR1 MDHEN and CDR2 SYDVKM. The CDR3 loop reads CASSSSGLNTGELFF.

This clonotype was seen ten or more times. CDR3 sequence reads: CASSIITGELFF. The CDR3, as DNA: TGTGCCAGTAGTATAATTACCGGGGAGCTGTTTTTT. The chain carries TRBV19 and TRBJ2-2; D not certain. V lost 2 bases to trimming and J lost 5 bases, with 3 bases between them. This CDR3 region has 12 residues. The germline V gene has CDR1 LNHDA and CDR2 SQIVND (reference sequence).

This clonotype was detected many times. The CDR3 region has the DNA TGTGCCAGCAGCTCCTCACTAGCGGGGGGGAGCACAGATACGCAGTATTTT. Encoded protein: CASSSSLAGGSTDTQYF. The chain recombines TRBV7-3 with TRBJ2-3; TRBD2 agrees at 13 bases. Germline values: CDR1 SGHTA, CDR2 FQGTGA. The J segment lost 0 bases and the V segment lost 4 bases, leaving 4 bases of the junction unmatched. The CDR3 totals 17 residues.

The rearrangement links TRBV6-5 to TRBJ2-3, with a possible D match to TRBD2 (6 bases). The germline CDR1 and CDR2 sequences are MNHEY and SVGAGI. The CDR3 contains 18 residues. V lost 0 bases and J lost 2, with 18 bases in between. Here the CDR3 reads CASSYSSMEGTDTDTQYF. Written as DNA, the CDR3 is TGTGCCAGCAGTTACTCGTCAATGGAGGGAACCGACACAGATACGCAGTATTTT.

This clonotype was detected only a few times. This chain connects TRBV20-1 to TRBJ1-2; D call uncertain. The V and J ends lost 4 bases and 4 bases respectively, with 13 bases between them. The CDR3 sequence is 13 residues long. Looked up from germline, CDR1 is DFQATT and CDR2 is SNEGSKA (reference sequence). The CDR3 region has the DNA TGCAGTGCTAAAGAGGGCGTGAGCTATGGCTACACCTTC. This codes for CSAKEGVSYGYTF.

This clonotype came up a few times. V usage is TRBV20-1 and J usage is TRBJ2-7, with D perhaps matching TRBD2 (5 bases). The germline V and J ends were trimmed by 5 bases and 5 bases, with 25 bases remaining between them. CDR1 DFQATT and CDR2 SNEGSKA come from the germline V gene (reference sequence). The CDR3 is made up of 16 amino acids. The CDR3 DNA reads as TGCAGTGCTGCCGGTGGGGAGATTGTATTCTCTAACGAGCAGTACTTC. Translation: CSAAGGEIVFSNEQYF.

This clonotype showed up just a few times. The chain recombines TRBV7-9 with TRBJ2-7; 11 bases line up with TRBD2. CDR3 size: 17 residues. The V gene's germline CDR1 is SEHNR and CDR2 FQNEAQ (reference sequence). The V and J ends lost 0 bases and 3 bases, in that order; junction bases with no gene match: 7. CDR3 in amino acids: CASSLAALGLADYEQYF. CDR3 DNA sequence: TGTGCCAGCAGCTTAGCGGCCTTGGGACTAGCGGACTACGAGCAGTACTTC.

At least ten counts were recorded for this clonotype. The rearrangement joins TRBV27 to TRBJ2-7; 8 bases fit TRBD2. V lost 5 bases to trimming and J lost 1 base; unmatched junction nucleotides: 13. Germline-derived CDR1 and CDR2 are MNHEY and SMNVEV (reference sequence). This CDR3 has 17 residues. The CDR3 coding sequence is TGTGCCAGCAGTCCTGTCTGGTCTAGCGGGCCTTCCTACGAGCAGTACTTC. As protein: CASSPVWSSGPSYEQYF.

This clonotype was observed at least ten times. This chain connects TRBV18 to TRBJ2-1; D possibly matches TRBD1 or TRBD2 (6 bases each). The CDR3 sequence is 16 residues long. CDR1 and CDR2 from the germline V gene are KGHSH and LQKENI. The V end was cut by 3 bases, the J end by 6 bases, with 18 bases between. CDR3 protein: CASSPSLGGEGNEQFF. CDR3 DNA sequence: TGTGCCAGCTCACCTAGCCTGGGGGGCGAGGGCAATGAGCAGTTCTTC.

On this clonotype: This clone may be a read error of a much larger clone one base away. This sequence joins TRBV3-1 and TRBJ1-4; D unclear. The CDR3 contains 11 residues. Germline V gene sequence: CDR1 LGHDT, CDR2 YNNKEL (reference sequence). The DNA of the CDR3 is TGTACCAGCAGGCAAGGTGAAAAACTGTTTTTT. The encoded protein is CTSRQGEKLFF.

J is TRBJ2-4 and V is TRBV20-1; D is possibly TRBD1 or TRBD2 (6 bases each). The CDR3 runs to 15 residues. Germline loops: CDR1 DFQATT, CDR2 SNEGSKA (reference sequence). With 1 base removed from V and 1 base from J, the gap between germline ends came to 11 bases. CDR3 DNA: TGCAGTGCTAGAGTTTCGGGGGCGGCCAAAAACATTCAGTACTTC. Protein: CSARVSGAAKNIQYF.

A single count supports this clonotype. This chain links TRBV5-4 with TRBJ1-2; the D is unclear. The CDR3 contains 15 residues. V lost 4 bases to trimming and J lost 1 base, with 14 bases between them. Germline V CDR1 and CDR2: SGHNT, YYREEE (reference sequence). This CDR3 is CASSAYVSINYGYTF. CDR3 nucleotide sequence: TGTGCCAGCAGCGCCTACGTGAGCATTAACTATGGCTACACCTTC.

The sample holds many counts of this clonotype. The chain couples TRBV30 to TRBJ1-5; TRBD1 aligns across 7 bases. Germline loops: CDR1 GTSNPN, CDR2 SVGIG (reference sequence). CDR3 length: 13 residues. With 7 bases clipped from V and 5 bases from J, the junction kept 8 bases outside the gene matches. The DNA of the CDR3 is TGTGCCTCTAGCCGGGACAGAGATCAGCCCCAGCATTTT. Amino acid sequence: CASSRDRDQPQHF.

This clonotype appeared a few times. The chain links TRBV12-3 or TRBV12-4 to TRBJ2-7; D may match TRBD1 or TRBD2 (5 bases each). V lost 0 bases and J lost 1, with 7 bases in between. CDR3 size: 14 residues. The CDR3 DNA is TGTGCCAGCAGTTTAGCGGGGGAGTCCTACGAGCAGTACTTC. This sequence encodes CASSLAGESYEQYF.

This clonotype was recorded many times. The V gene is TRBV2, the J gene TRBJ2-7; perhaps TRBD1 as D (6 bases). CDR1 is SNHLY and CDR2 is FYNNEI in the germline V gene. Trimming cost V 6 bases and J 3 bases, with 9 bases left between them. This CDR3 is built from 12 residues. The CDR3 nucleotides read TGTGCCAGCAGAGGGGACAACTACGAGCAGTACTTC. It specifies CASRGDNYEQYF.